The 3 T cell receptor beta chains below all came from one sample that was sequenced in a study of T cells in women clearing cervical HPV infection. Sequencing used immunoSEQ multiplex PCR; TCRdb keeps in-frame clones, though not all of them. The sample has around 35,000 clones; the top ten hold about 1.7%. Sequenced material: blood buffy coat. Receptor source: a woman between 18 and 70 years old with a cervical HPV16 infection that either progressed to CIN3+ or cleared (not recorded which).

Comments on this clone: The sequenced fragment ends 3 residues before the CDR3 boundary, so the rest is inferred from the germline J gene. V usage is TRBV11-2 and J usage is TRBJ2-2; TRBD2 matches at 11 bases. This CDR3 contains 15 residues. CDR1 SGHAT and CDR2 FQNNGV come from the germline V gene. Trimming at V came to 6 bases and at J to 4 bases, leaving 4 bases not matched to a gene. The covered CDR3 bases are TGTGCCAGCAGACTTGGGACTAGCGGCACCGGGGAG. The encoded protein is CASRLGTSGTGE. The entire CDR3 is CASRLGTSGTGELFF.

To note about this clone: The read falls 3 residues short of the CDR3 end, and the missing part is taken from the germline J gene. The chain couples TRBV20-1 to TRBJ2-3; the match to TRBD2 covers 10 bases. This CDR3 spans 15 amino acids. V lost 1 base and J lost 3; bases outside the gene matches: 4. Germline V CDR1 and CDR2: DFQATT, SNEGSKA (reference sequence). Partial CDR3 DNA: TGCAGTGCTAGAGTGTCTAGCGGGGGAACAGATACG. Its translation is CSARVSSGGTDT. In full, the CDR3 is CSARVSSGGTDTQYF.

A note on this clone: From the germline J gene comes the end of the CDR3, since the read stops 3 residues before it. This chain links TRBV6-2 or TRBV6-3 with TRBJ2-1, with TRBD1 as a possible D gene (6 bases). CDR3 length equals 16 residues. Germline CDR1 reads MNHEY; CDR2 reads SVGEGT. V gave up 0 bases and J gave up 4 bases, with 13 bases separating them. The CDR3 is CASSYSPGTTYNEQFF. The DNA read from the CDR3 is TGTGCCAGCAGTTACTCCCCCGGGACAACTTACAATGAG.